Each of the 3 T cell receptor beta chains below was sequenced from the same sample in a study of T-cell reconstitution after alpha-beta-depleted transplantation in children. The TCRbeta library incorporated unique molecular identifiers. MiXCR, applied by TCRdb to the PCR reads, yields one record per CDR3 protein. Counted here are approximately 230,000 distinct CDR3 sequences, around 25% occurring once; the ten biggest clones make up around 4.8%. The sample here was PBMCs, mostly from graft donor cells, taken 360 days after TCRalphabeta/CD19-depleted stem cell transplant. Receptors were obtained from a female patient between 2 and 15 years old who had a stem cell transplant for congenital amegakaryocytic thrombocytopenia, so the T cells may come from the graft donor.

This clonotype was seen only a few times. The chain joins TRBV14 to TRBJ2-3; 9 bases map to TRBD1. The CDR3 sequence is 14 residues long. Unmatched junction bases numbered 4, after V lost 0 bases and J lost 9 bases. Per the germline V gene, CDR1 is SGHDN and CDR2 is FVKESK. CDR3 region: CASSQEMGQGTQYF. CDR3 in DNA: TGTGCCAGCAGCCAAGAAATGGGACAGGGCACGCAGTATTTT.

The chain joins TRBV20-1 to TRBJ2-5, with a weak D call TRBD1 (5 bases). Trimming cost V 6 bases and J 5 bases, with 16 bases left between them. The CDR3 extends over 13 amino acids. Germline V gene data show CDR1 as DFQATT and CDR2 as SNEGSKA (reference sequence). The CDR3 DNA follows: TGCAGTGCAAGGGGCTCTTTTTGGGAGACCCAGTACTTC. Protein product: CSARGSFWETQYF.

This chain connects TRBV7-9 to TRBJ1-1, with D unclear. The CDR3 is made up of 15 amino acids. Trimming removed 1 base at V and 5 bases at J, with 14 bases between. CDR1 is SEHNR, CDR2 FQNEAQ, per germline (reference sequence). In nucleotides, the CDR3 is TGTGCCAGCAGCTTAGTGGTTGCTGGGCGGACTGAAGCTTTCTTT. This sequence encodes CASSLVVAGRTEAFF.